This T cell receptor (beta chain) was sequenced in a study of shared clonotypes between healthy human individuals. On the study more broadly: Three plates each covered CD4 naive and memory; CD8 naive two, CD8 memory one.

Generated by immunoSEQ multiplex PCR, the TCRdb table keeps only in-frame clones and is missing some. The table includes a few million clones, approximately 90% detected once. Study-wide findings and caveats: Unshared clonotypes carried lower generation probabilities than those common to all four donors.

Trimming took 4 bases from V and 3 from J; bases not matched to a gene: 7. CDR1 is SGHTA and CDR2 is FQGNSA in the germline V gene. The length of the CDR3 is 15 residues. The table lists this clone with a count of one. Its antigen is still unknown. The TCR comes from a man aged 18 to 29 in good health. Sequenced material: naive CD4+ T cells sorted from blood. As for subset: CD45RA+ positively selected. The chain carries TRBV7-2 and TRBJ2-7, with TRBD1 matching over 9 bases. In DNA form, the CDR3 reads TGTGCCAGCAGCTCCGACAGGGGGGAAGTCTACGAGCAGTACTTC. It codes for CASSSDRGEVYEQYF. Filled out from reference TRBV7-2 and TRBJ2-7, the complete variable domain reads GAGVSQSPSNKVTEKGKDVELRCDPISGHTALYWYRQSLGQGLEFLIYFQGNSAPDKSGLPSDRFSAERTGGSVSTLTIQRTQQEDSAVYLCASSSDRGEVYEQYFGPGTRLTVT.